This is a list of T cell receptor beta chains from one sample in a study of shared T cell receptors in the human thymus. Using immunoSEQ multiplex PCR, the repertoire was profiled, and TCRdb retains in-frame clones only, with some absent. The sample holds some 640,000 clones; around 87% are singletons and the top ten take 0.0094%. A further study also used this sample, focusing on human thymus T cells.

Sequenced input: thymocytes. Receptors originate from a boy less than two years old with a congenital heart defect. Both conserved end residues are part of each CDR3. D genes are given only for firm matches. Expanded clones are given a class, and other clones once, few, many or no size at all.

d_gene: TRBD1
abundance: -
v_gene: TRBV6-4
j_gene: TRBJ1-1
CDR3aa: CASSLAGGTEAFF
CDR3nt: TGTGCCAGCTCCCTGGCAGGGGGCACTGAAGCTTTCTTT

d_gene: TRBD2
abundance: once
v_gene: TRBV29-1
j_gene: TRBJ2-4
CDR3aa: CSVEEGAGGAVLAKNIQYF
CDR3nt: TGCAGCGTTGAAGAAGGCGCGGGGGGGGCCGTTTTAGCCAAAAACATTCAGTACTTC

d_gene: TRBD1
abundance: -
v_gene: TRBV7-9
j_gene: TRBJ2-2
CDR3aa: CASSRQGGTGELFF
CDR3nt: TGTGCCAGCAGTAGACAGGGGGGCACCGGGGAGCTGTTTTTT

d_gene: -
abundance: -
v_gene: TRBV14
j_gene: TRBJ1-2
CDR3aa: CASSQEAAGGQGYGYTF
CDR3nt: TGTGCCAGCAGCCAAGAGGCCGCGGGGGGGCAGGGATATGGCTACACCTTC

d_gene: TRBD2
abundance: few
v_gene: TRBV7-2
j_gene: TRBJ2-1
CDR3aa: CASSWTSGSYNEQFF
CDR3nt: TGTGCCAGTTCTTGGACTAGCGGGTCCTACAATGAGCAGTTCTTC

d_gene: -
abundance: -
v_gene: TRBV29-1
j_gene: TRBJ2-1
CDR3aa: CSVGGGRARGVHEQFF
CDR3nt: TGCAGCGTTGGTGGTGGTAGGGCCAGGGGGGTCCATGAGCAGTTCTTC

d_gene: -
abundance: once
v_gene: TRBV5-1
j_gene: TRBJ2-4
CDR3aa: CASTPDRAKNIQYF
CDR3nt: TGCGCCAGCACCCCCGACAGGGCCAAAAACATTCAGTACTTC

d_gene: -
abundance: once
v_gene: TRBV7-2
j_gene: TRBJ1-5
CDR3aa: CASRSTGSNQPQHF
CDR3nt: TGTGCCAGCAGATCTACAGGGAGCAATCAGCCCCAGCATTTT

d_gene: -
abundance: -
v_gene: TRBV4-1
j_gene: TRBJ2-2
CDR3aa: CASSPPGDVGELFF
CDR3nt: TGCGCCAGCAGCCCCCCGGGAGATGTCGGGGAGCTGTTTTTT

d_gene: TRBD2
abundance: -
v_gene: TRBV16
j_gene: TRBJ2-1
CDR3aa: CASSPLTSGGPNEQFF
CDR3nt: TGTGCCAGCAGCCCCCTGACTAGCGGGGGGCCCAATGAGCAGTTCTTC

d_gene: TRBD2
abundance: -
v_gene: TRBV19
j_gene: TRBJ2-1
CDR3aa: CASSTSGSPYNEQFF
CDR3nt: TGTGCCAGTAGTACCAGCGGGAGCCCCTACAATGAGCAGTTCTTC

d_gene: TRBD2
abundance: -
v_gene: TRBV4-1
j_gene: TRBJ2-7
CDR3aa: CASSQVWTSAYEQYF
CDR3nt: TGCGCCAGCAGCCAAGTGTGGACTAGTGCCTACGAGCAGTACTTC

d_gene: -
abundance: -
v_gene: TRBV7-7
j_gene: TRBJ2-1
CDR3aa: CASSPKFLGGVNEQFF
CDR3nt: TGTGCCAGCAGCCCCAAGTTCCTGGGGGGAGTCAATGAGCAGTTCTTC

d_gene: -
abundance: -
v_gene: TRBV5-8
j_gene: TRBJ2-2
CDR3aa: CASSSGQNTGELFF
CDR3nt: TGTGCCAGCAGCTCGGGACAGAACACCGGGGAGCTGTTTTTT

d_gene: -
abundance: -
v_gene: TRBV2
j_gene: TRBJ1-1
CDR3aa: CASRGGEAFF
CDR3nt: TGTGCCAGCAGGGGAGGTGAGGCTTTCTTT

d_gene: -
abundance: -
v_gene: TRBV7-9
j_gene: TRBJ2-1
CDR3aa: CASSSPGEQFF
CDR3nt: TGTGCCAGCAGCTCACCAGGGGAGCAGTTCTTC

d_gene: -
abundance: few
v_gene: TRBV28
j_gene: TRBJ2-7
CDR3aa: CASSLLVGVDYEQYF
CDR3nt: TGTGCCAGCAGTTTACTGGTTGGAGTTGACTACGAGCAGTACTTC

d_gene: TRBD2
abundance: -
v_gene: TRBV25-1
j_gene: TRBJ2-1
CDR3aa: CASKDSGRVYEQFF
CDR3nt: TGTGCCAGCAAAGATAGCGGGAGAGTCTATGAGCAGTTCTTC

d_gene: -
abundance: -
v_gene: TRBV15
j_gene: TRBJ2-3
CDR3aa: CATSRVRDTQYF
CDR3nt: TGTGCCACCAGCAGAGTGCGAGATACGCAGTATTTT

d_gene: TRBD2
abundance: -
v_gene: TRBV10-3
j_gene: TRBJ2-1
CDR3aa: CAINKSGLAGGIRNEQFF
CDR3nt: TGTGCCATCAACAAATCGGGACTAGCGGGAGGCATACGCAATGAGCAGTTCTTC

d_gene: -
abundance: -
v_gene: TRBV28
j_gene: TRBJ1-5
CDR3aa: CASSQQPQHF
CDR3nt: TGTGCCAGCTCGCAGCAGCCCCAGCATTTT

d_gene: -
abundance: -
v_gene: TRBV10-3
j_gene: TRBJ1-3
CDR3aa: CAISELYPGLPGNTIYF
CDR3nt: TGTGCCATCAGTGAGTTATACCCGGGACTCCCTGGAAACACCATATATTTT

d_gene: TRBD1
abundance: -
v_gene: TRBV29-1
j_gene: TRBJ2-3
CDR3aa: CSERQGLSSDTQYF
CDR3nt: TGCAGCGAGAGACAGGGGCTGTCATCAGATACGCAGTATTTT

d_gene: -
abundance: -
v_gene: TRBV5-5
j_gene: TRBJ2-7
CDR3aa: CASSLVASNYEQYF
CDR3nt: TGTGCCAGCAGCTTGGTAGCAAGTAACTACGAGCAGTACTTC

d_gene: -
abundance: -
v_gene: TRBV6-7
j_gene: TRBJ1-4
CDR3aa: CASSYGETTNEKLFF
CDR3nt: TGTGCCAGCAGTTACGGGGAGACAACTAATGAAAAACTGTTTTTT

d_gene: -
abundance: -
v_gene: TRBV5-5
j_gene: TRBJ1-5
CDR3aa: CASSSDRHNQPQHF
CDR3nt: TGTGCCAGCAGCAGTGACAGGCATAATCAGCCCCAGCATTTT

d_gene: TRBD1
abundance: few
v_gene: TRBV6-5
j_gene: TRBJ1-6
CDR3aa: CASSYSTGYNSPLHF
CDR3nt: TGTGCCAGCAGTTACTCGACAGGGTATAATTCACCCCTCCACTTT

d_gene: -
abundance: -
v_gene: TRBV11-1
j_gene: TRBJ2-7
CDR3aa: CASSLGQGKYEQYF
CDR3nt: TGTGCCAGCAGCTTAGGGCAGGGGAAATACGAGCAGTACTTC

d_gene: TRBD1
abundance: -
v_gene: TRBV25-1
j_gene: TRBJ2-7
CDR3aa: CATQTGGAYEQYF
CDR3nt: TGTGCCACCCAGACAGGGGGAGCCTACGAGCAGTACTTC

d_gene: TRBD2
abundance: -
v_gene: TRBV28
j_gene: TRBJ2-2
CDR3aa: CASRGSGGRNTGELFF
CDR3nt: TGTGCCAGCAGGGGATCGGGGGGACGGAACACCGGGGAGCTGTTTTTT

d_gene: -
abundance: -
v_gene: TRBV6-5
j_gene: TRBJ1-4
CDR3aa: CASSYRPVPNEKLFF
CDR3nt: TGTGCCAGCAGCTACCGCCCGGTCCCAAATGAAAAACTGTTTTTT